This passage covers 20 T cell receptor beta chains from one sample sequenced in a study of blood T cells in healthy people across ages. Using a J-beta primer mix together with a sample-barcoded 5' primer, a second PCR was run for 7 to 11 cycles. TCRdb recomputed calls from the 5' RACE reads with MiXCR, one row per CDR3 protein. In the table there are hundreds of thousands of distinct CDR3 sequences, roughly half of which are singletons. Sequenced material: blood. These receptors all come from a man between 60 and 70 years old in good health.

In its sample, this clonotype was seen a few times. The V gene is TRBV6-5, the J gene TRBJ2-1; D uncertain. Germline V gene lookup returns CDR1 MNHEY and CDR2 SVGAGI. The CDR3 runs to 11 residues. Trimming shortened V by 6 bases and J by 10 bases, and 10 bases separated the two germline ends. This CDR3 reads CASSYQGEQFF. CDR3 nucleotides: TGTGCCAGCAGCTACCAAGGCGAGCAGTTCTTC.

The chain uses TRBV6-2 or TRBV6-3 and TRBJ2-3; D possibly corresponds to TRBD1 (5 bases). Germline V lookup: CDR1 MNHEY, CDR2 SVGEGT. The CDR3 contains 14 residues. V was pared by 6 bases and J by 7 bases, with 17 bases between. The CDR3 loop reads CASRVGREFNTQYF. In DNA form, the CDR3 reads TGTGCCAGCAGAGTAGGCAGGGAATTTAATACGCAGTATTTT.

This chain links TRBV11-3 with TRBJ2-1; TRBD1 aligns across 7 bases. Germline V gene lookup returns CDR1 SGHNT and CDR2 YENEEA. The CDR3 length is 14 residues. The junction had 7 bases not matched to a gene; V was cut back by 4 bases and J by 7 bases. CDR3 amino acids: CASSSTLQGNEQFF. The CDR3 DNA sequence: TGTGCCAGCAGCTCGACCTTACAGGGGAATGAGCAGTTCTTC.

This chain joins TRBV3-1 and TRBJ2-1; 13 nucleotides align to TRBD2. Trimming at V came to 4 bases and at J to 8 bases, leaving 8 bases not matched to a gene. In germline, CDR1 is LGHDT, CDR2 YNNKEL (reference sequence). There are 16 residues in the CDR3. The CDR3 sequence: CASSLRTSGRRDEQFF. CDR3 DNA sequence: TGTGCCAGCAGCCTTAGGACTAGCGGGAGAAGGGATGAGCAGTTCTTC.

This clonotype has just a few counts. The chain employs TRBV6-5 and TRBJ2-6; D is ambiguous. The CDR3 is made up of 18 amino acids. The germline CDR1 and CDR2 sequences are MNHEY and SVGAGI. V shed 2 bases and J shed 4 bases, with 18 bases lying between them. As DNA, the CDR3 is TGTGCCAGCAGTTACACGGACCAATGGGCGACGGGGGCCAACGTCCTGACTTTC. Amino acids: CASSYTDQWATGANVLTF.

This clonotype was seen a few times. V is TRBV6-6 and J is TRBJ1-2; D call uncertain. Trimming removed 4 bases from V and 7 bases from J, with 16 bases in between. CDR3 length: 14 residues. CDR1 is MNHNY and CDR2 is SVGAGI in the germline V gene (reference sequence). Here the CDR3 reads CASSSTAEGFGYTF. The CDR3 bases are TGTGCCAGCAGTTCAACAGCGGAGGGCTTTGGCTACACCTTC.

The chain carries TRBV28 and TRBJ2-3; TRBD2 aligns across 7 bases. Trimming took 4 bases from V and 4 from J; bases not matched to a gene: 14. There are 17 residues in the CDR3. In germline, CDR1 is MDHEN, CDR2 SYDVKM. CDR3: CASSSRLGSGKADTQYF. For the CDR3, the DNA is TGTGCCAGCAGTTCGAGGCTGGGCAGCGGGAAGGCAGATACGCAGTATTTT.

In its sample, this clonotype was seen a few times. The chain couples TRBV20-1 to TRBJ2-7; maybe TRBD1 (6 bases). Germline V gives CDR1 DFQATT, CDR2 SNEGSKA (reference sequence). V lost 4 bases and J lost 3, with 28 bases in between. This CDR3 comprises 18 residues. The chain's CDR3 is CSATSPLHKGEGDYEQYF. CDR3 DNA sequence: TGCAGTGCTACGAGTCCTCTACACAAGGGGGAAGGGGACTACGAGCAGTACTTC.

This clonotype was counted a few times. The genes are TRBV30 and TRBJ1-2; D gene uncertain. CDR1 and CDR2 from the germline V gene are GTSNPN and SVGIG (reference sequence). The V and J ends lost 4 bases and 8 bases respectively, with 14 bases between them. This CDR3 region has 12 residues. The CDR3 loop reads CAWTSHSMGYTF. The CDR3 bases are TGTGCCTGGACATCCCACTCTATGGGCTACACCTTC.

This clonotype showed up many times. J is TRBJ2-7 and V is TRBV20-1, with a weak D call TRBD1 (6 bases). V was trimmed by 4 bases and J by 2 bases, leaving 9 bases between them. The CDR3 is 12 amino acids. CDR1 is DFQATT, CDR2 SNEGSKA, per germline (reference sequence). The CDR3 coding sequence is TGCAGTGCTAAACAGGGTCCCTACGAGCAGTACTTC. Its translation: CSAKQGPYEQYF.

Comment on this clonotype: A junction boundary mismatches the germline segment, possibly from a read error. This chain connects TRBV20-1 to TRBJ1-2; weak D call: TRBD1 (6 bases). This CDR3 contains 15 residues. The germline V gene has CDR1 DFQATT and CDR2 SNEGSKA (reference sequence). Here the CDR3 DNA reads TGCCCACCCGACAGGTGTCCCCAAGCTAACTATGGCCACACCTTC. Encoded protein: CPPDRCPQANYGHTF.

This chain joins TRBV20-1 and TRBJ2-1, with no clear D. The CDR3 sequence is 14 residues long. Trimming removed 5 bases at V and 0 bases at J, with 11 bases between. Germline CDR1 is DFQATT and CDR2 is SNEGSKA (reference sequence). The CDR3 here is CSAPTRSSYNEQFF. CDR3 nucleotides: TGCAGTGCTCCGACTCGAAGCTCCTACAATGAGCAGTTCTTC.

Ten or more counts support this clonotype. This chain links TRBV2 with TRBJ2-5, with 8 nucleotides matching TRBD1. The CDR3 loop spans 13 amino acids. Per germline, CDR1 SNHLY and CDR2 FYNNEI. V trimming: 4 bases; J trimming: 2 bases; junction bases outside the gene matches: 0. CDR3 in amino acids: CASSGDRQETQYF. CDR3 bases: TGTGCCAGCAGTGGGGACAGGCAAGAGACCCAGTACTTC.

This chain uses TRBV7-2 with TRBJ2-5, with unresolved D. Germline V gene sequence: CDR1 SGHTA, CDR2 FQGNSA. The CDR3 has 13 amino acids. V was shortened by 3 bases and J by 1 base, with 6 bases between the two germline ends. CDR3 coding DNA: TGTGCCAGCAGCTTTACGGTCCAAGAGACCCAGTACTTC. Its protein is CASSFTVQETQYF.

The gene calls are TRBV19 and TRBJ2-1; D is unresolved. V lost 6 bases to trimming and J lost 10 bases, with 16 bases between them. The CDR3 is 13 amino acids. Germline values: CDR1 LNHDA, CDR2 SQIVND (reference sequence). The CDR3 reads CASSFSESREQFF. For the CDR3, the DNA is TGTGCCAGTAGCTTTTCAGAGAGCAGGGAGCAGTTCTTC.

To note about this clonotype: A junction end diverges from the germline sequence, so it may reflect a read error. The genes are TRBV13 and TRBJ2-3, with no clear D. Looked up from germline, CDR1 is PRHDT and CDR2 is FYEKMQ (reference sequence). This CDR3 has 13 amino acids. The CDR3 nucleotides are TGTGCCAACAGCCAGCCCGCTTCTGATACGCAGTATTTT. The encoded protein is CANSQPASDTQYF.

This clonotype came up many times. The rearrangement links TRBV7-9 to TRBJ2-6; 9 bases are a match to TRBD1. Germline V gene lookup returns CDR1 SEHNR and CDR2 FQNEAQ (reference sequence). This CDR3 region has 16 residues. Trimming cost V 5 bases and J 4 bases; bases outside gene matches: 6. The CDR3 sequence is CASSLQGAGGANVLTF. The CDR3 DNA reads TGTGCCAGCAGCCTACAGGGGGCAGGAGGGGCCAACGTCCTGACTTTC.

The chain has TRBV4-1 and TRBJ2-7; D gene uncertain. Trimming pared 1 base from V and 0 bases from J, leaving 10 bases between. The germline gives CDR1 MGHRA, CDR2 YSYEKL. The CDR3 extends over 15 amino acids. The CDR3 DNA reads TGCGCCAGCAGCCAAGCCGCCGAGAGCTCCTACGAGCAGTACTTC. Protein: CASSQAAESSYEQYF.

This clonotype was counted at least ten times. This CDR3 is CASSRAGETQYF. The CDR3 region has the DNA TGTGCCAGCAGTAGAGCGGGAGAGACGCAGTATTTT. The chain couples TRBV28 to TRBJ2-3; 8 bases map to TRBD2. With V trimmed by 5 bases and J by 9 bases, 4 bases remained unmatched. There are 12 residues in the CDR3. The germline CDR1 and CDR2 sequences are MDHEN and SYDVKM.

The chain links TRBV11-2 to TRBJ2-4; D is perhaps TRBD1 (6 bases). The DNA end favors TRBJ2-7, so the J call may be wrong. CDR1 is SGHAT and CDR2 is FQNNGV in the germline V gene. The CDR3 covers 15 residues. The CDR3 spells CASSLDGQPTYEQYF. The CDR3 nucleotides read TGTGCCAGCAGCTTAGACGGACAGCCAACCTACGAGCAGTACTTC.